The T cell receptor (beta chain) described here comes from a study of blood T cell repertoires in COVID-19. At the level of the study: PBMCs, B-cell-depleted T cells, or T cells were the source of the cDNA or gDNA that made up the material.

Ages ranged from about 18 to 100 years, with residence in about two dozen US areas. Which cohort a participant joined came from the clinical history participants gave. The recovered donors of Cohort 3 showed two negative PCRs, clearance, or symptom resolution. The protocol was immunoSEQ multiplex PCR, while the TCRdb copy is restricted to in-frame clones and leaves out a portion. This table holds some 130,000 clones, about nine tenths found once. The sample taken for sequencing was PBMCs or T cells enriched from blood (not recorded which). This TCR came from a man aged 50-59 years who had recovered from COVID-19.

CDR3 DNA: TGCGCCAGCAGCTTGGGAGCAGGGCCCTCCTCCTACGAGCAGTACTTC. Residues: CASSLGAGPSSYEQYF. V is TRBV5-1 and J is TRBJ2-7, with D possibly TRBD1 on 5 matching bases. CDR1 and CDR2 from the germline V gene are SGHRS and YFSETQ. V was shortened by 0 bases and J by 0 bases, with 13 bases between the two germline ends. This CDR3 contains 16 residues.